The entry below gives a single TCR beta chain sequence along with its context. The germline V gene encodes CDR1 LNHDA and CDR2 SQIVND (reference sequence). This CDR3 is built from 17 residues. With V trimmed by 7 bases and J by 1 base, 13 bases remained unmatched. The method was immunoSEQ multiplex PCR; TCRdb's version includes in-frame clones alone and lacks a portion of them. The table shows under 200,000 clones, with roughly 86% occurring only once. This entry comes from a study of blood T cell repertoires in COVID-19. The TCR sequence derives from a man aged 35 to 55 with active or convalescent COVID-19. The sample was peripheral blood. V usage is TRBV19 and J usage is TRBJ1-5; 7 bases are a match to TRBD1. CDR3 sequence (DNA): TGTGCCAGTACCCAGGGGGGCAGTTTTCTGAGCAATCAGCCCCAGCATTTT. Its protein is CASTQGGSFLSNQPQHF.